This T cell receptor beta chain is from a study of blood T cell repertoires in COVID-19. The V segment lost 5 bases and the J segment 1 base; nucleotides outside the gene matches: 10. This CDR3 contains 17 residues. The germline V gene encodes CDR1 MNHNY and CDR2 SVGAGI (reference sequence). Authors' methods: By means of reference gene primer amplification, nucleated cell counts were estimated. Data came from immunoSEQ multiplex PCR; TCRdb stores just in-frame clones and leaves some out. D and trimming come from the DNA, and the V and J calls and clone size come from that table. In the table there are 200,000 to 300,000 clones, around 88% of which are singletons.

Sequencing input: peripheral blood. The sequence was collected from a young man with active or convalescent COVID-19. This chain uses TRBV6-6 with TRBJ2-7, with TRBD2 identical over 11 bases. CDR3 protein: CASSPLAGGDLSYEQYF. CDR3 bases: TGTGCCAGCAGTCCTCTAGCGGGGGGCGACCTTTCCTACGAGCAGTACTTC.